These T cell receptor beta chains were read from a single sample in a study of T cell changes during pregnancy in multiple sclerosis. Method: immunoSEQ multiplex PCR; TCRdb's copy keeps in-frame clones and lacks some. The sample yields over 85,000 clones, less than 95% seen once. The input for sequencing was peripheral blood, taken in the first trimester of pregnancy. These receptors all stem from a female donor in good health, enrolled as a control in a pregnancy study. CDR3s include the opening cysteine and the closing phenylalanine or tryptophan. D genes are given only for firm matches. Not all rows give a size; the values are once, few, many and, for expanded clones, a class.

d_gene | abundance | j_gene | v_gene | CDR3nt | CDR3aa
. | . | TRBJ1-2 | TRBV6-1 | TGTGCCAGCAGTGCAACGGAAGGCCGGGGCTATGGCTACACCTTC | CASSATEGRGYGYTF
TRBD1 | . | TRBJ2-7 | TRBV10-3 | TGTGCCATCAACCGTAAGTCAGGGACAGGAACCTACGAGCAGTACTTC | CAINRKSGTGTYEQYF
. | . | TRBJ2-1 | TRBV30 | TGTGCCTGGAGGTCCGGGGGCAATGAGCAGTTCTTC | CAWRSGGNEQFF
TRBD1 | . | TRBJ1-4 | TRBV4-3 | TGCGCCAGCAGCCAAGATGTTACGGGACAGCAGGGGGAAAAACTGTTTTTT | CASSQDVTGQQGEKLFF
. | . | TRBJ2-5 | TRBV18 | TGTGCCAGCTCACCGAGAGAGTACCAAGAGACCCAGTACTTC | CASSPREYQETQYF
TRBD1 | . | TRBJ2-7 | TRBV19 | TGTGCCAGTAGTATCACAGGGACAGGGTCGAGGGAGCAGTACTTC | CASSITGTGSREQYF
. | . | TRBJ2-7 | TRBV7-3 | TGTGCCAGCAGCTTACAACAGATTTCCTACGAGCAGTACTTC | CASSLQQISYEQYF
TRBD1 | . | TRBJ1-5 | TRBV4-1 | TGCGCCAGCAGCCAGCAGGGGGCGCAGGGCAATCAGCCCCAGCATTTT | CASSQQGAQGNQPQHF
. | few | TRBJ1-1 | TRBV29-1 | TGCAGCGTGGAGAGCCCTGAAGCTTTCTTT | CSVESPEAFF
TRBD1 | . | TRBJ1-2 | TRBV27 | TGTGCCAGCAGTCCACGACAGGGCGAAGCGGGCTACACCTTC | CASSPRQGEAGYTF
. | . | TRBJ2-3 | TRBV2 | TGTGCCAGCAGAGCTAGAAATACGCAGTATTTT | CASRARNTQYF
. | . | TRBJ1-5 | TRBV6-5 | TGTGCCAGCAGCCCTGCGGGTCCTCAGCCCCAGCATTTT | CASSPAGPQPQHF
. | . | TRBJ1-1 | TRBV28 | TGTGCCAGCAGTCCGCTTTTCGTAGGGAATAGCGTAGCTTTCTTT | CASSPLFVGNSVAFF
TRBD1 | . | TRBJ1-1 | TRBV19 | TGTGCCAGTAGTCTCGACGGACAGGTGAACACTGAAGCTTTCTTT | CASSLDGQVNTEAFF
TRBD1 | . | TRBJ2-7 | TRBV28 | TGTGCCAGCAGCCCTGACAGGGTGAACTACGAGTCGCAGTACTTC | CASSPDRVNYESQYF
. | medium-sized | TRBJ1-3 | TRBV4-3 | TGCGCCAGCAGCCAACGAGGAGGGTTGCACTCTGGAAACACCATATATTTT | CASSQRGGLHSGNTIYF
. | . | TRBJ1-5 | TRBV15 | TGTGCCACCAGCAGAGTACAGTCATCGAGGGATCAGCCCCAGCATTTT | CATSRVQSSRDQPQHF
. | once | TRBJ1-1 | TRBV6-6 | TGTGCCAGCAGTCCAGGGGCCCCGAACACTGAAGCTTTCTTT | CASSPGAPNTEAFF
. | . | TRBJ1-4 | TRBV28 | TGTGCCAGCCAGGAGGGTGGAGGAAAACTGTTTTTT | CASQEGGGKLFF
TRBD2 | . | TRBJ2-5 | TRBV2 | TGTGCCAGCAGACTAGCGGGGGGTTCAGAGACCCAGTACTTC | CASRLAGGSETQYF
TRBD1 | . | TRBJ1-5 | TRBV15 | TGTGCCACGGGGGACAGGGCCTATCTAGATCCCCAGCATTTT | CATGDRAYLDPQHF
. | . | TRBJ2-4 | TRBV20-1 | TGCAGTGCTAGAGACCAGGGCAGGATTCACTTC | CSARDQGRIHF
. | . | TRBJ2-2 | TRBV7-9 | TGTGCCAGCAGCTTGTCAGGGATACGAACAACCGGGGAGCTGTTTTTT | CASSLSGIRTTGELFF
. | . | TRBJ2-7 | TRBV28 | TGTGCCAGCAGGACAGGCGGGCACGAGCAGTACTTC | CASRTGGHEQYF
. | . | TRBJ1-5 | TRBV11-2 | TGTGCCAGCAGCCGGGGATCGGGGAATAGCAATCAGCCCCAGCATTTT | CASSRGSGNSNQPQHF
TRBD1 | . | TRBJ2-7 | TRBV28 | TGTGCCAGCAGTGTGCGGGACAGGGGGTACGAGCAGTACTTC | CASSVRDRGYEQYF